This is a list of T cell receptor beta chains from one sample in a study of blood T cell repertoires in COVID-19. Only in-frame clones appear in the TCRdb table, and some are missing; sequencing was by immunoSEQ multiplex PCR. The sample yields hundreds of thousands of clones, around four fifths seen once. Sequenced sample: peripheral blood. These receptors were collected from a woman between 55 and 75 years old with active or convalescent COVID-19. CDR3s include the opening cysteine and the closing phenylalanine or tryptophan. A D gene is named only where the DNA matches it firmly. Only part of the rows carry a size: once, few, many, or a class if the clone is expanded.

D,V,size,J,DNA,CDR3
TRBD1,TRBV6-5,once,TRBJ2-7,TGTGCCAGCAGTTACGATCGGCAGGGGGCCACCTACGAGCAGTACTTC,CASSYDRQGATYEQYF
TRBD1,TRBV4-3,.,TRBJ1-5,TGCGCCAGCAGCCAGGGACAGGGGGGTCAGCCCCAGCATTTT,CASSQGQGGQPQHF
.,TRBV23-1,once,TRBJ1-5,TGCGCCAGCAGTCGAGATAGCAATCAGCCCCAGCATTTT,CASSRDSNQPQHF
TRBD2,TRBV15,.,TRBJ2-3,TGTGCCACCAGCAGAGGACTAGCGGAAGTTAGCACAGATACGCAGTATTTT,CATSRGLAEVSTDTQYF
.,TRBV19,.,TRBJ1-2,TGTGCCTCCATGGCGGCGGAGCGTAGCTATGGCTACACCTTC,CASMAAERSYGYTF
TRBD1,TRBV19,once,TRBJ1-1,TGTGCCAGTAGTCGACAGGGGTACACTGAAGCTTTCTTT,CASSRQGYTEAFF
TRBD1,TRBV19,.,TRBJ1-6,TGTGCCAGTAGCGAAACAGGGGGCAGTTCACCCCTCCACTTT,CASSETGGSSPLHF
TRBD1,TRBV11-2,.,TRBJ2-6,TGTGCCAGCAGCCTGACAGGGGGCTCTGGGGCCAACGTCCTGACTTTC,CASSLTGGSGANVLTF
TRBD1,TRBV29-1,.,TRBJ1-1,TGCAGCGCTCTAAACGGACAGGGAATGGTCGACACTGAAGCTTTCTTT,CSALNGQGMVDTEAFF
.,TRBV12-5,.,TRBJ2-3,TGTGCTAGTGGTTTGCCGGGTAGCACAGATACGCAGTATTTT,CASGLPGSTDTQYF
TRBD1,TRBV12-3/TRBV12-4,.,TRBJ1-1,TGTGCCAGCAGTCTGACAGGGTCCACTGAAGCTTTCTTT,CASSLTGSTEAFF
.,TRBV18,.,TRBJ2-7,TGTGCCAGCTCACCACTACGGTTTTTTCGACAGGCCTGTTGGTGGGAGCAGTACTTC,CASSPLRFFRQACWWEQYF
.,TRBV4-1,few,TRBJ1-5,TGCGCCAGCAGCCAAGATTCCCTCCTAAGCAATCAGCCCCAGCATTTT,CASSQDSLLSNQPQHF
TRBD1,TRBV27,.,TRBJ1-5,TGTGCCAGCAGTTTCAGGGGGGGCAATCAGCCCCAGCATTTT,CASSFRGGNQPQHF
TRBD1,TRBV7-3,.,TRBJ2-3,TGTGCCAGCAGCTGGTCAGGGGGAGGCACAGATACGCAGTATTTT,CASSWSGGGTDTQYF
.,TRBV28,.,TRBJ1-2,TGTGCCAGCAGTTGGGGGGGACACCCAGAGGGCTACACCTTC,CASSWGGHPEGYTF
TRBD2,TRBV6-5,.,TRBJ2-1,TGTGCCAGCAGTTACGGCGGGGGCTCCTACAATGAGCAGTTCTTC,CASSYGGGSYNEQFF
.,TRBV5-4,.,TRBJ2-7,TGTGCCAGCAGCTTGGCAGGGAACGAGCAGTACTTC,CASSLAGNEQYF
.,TRBV30,.,TRBJ1-2,TGTGCCTGGATTCGAGGGGGGGTCGGCTACACCTTC,CAWIRGGVGYTF
.,TRBV18,.,TRBJ1-6,TGTGCCAGCTCACCAGGCCCCCCCGGCCGTCGGGATTCACCCCTCCACTTT,CASSPGPPGRRDSPLHF
TRBD2,TRBV6-5,.,TRBJ2-4,TGTGCCAGCAGTTACGGGAACGCGGGGGTCAAAAACATTCAGTACTTC,CASSYGNAGVKNIQYF
.,TRBV5-1,.,TRBJ1-5,TGCGCCAGCAGCTTTGGAAATCCGGGTCAGCCCCAGCATTTT,CASSFGNPGQPQHF
.,TRBV18,.,TRBJ2-1,TGTGCCAGCTCACCACCGGGGGGAAGCTCCTACAATGAGCAGTTCTTC,CASSPPGGSSYNEQFF
TRBD1,TRBV10-2,.,TRBJ2-2,TGCGCCAGCAGCCAGGGACAGGGGGCGAACACCGGGGAGCTGTTTTTT,CASSQGQGANTGELFF
.,TRBV6-5,many,TRBJ1-2,TGTGCCACCAGGACGGGGAACTATGGCTACACCTTC,CATRTGNYGYTF
.,TRBV7-2,.,TRBJ1-3,TGTGCCAGCAGCGTAGACAGCTCTGGAAACACCATATATTTT,CASSVDSSGNTIYF
TRBD1,TRBV3-1/TRBV3-2,once,TRBJ1-2,TGTGCCAGCAGCCAAGGACTAACAGGGGCGGGCGGCTACACCTTC,CASSQGLTGAGGYTF
.,TRBV7-6,many,TRBJ1-2,TGTGCCAGCAGCTTAGCCCCCAGGCCTACTAACTATGGCTACACCTTC,CASSLAPRPTNYGYTF
.,TRBV18,few,TRBJ1-2,TGTGCCAGCTCACGGGACACAACAAACTATGGCTACACCTTC,CASSRDTTNYGYTF
.,TRBV6-5,.,TRBJ1-4,TGTGCCAGCAGTTACTCTGGACAGATTAATGAAAAACTGTTTTTT,CASSYSGQINEKLFF
TRBD1,TRBV19,.,TRBJ1-1,TGTGCCAGTAGTATTCCCCTCTACCCCTTACAGGGGAGCACTGAAGCTTTCTTT,CASSIPLYPLQGSTEAFF
.,TRBV27,.,TRBJ1-1,TGTGCCAGCAGTCAGGGACTCACAATGTCCCCTGAAGCTTTCTTT,CASSQGLTMSPEAFF
TRBD1,TRBV2,.,TRBJ2-3,TGTGCCAGCAGTAGGGACAGCAGGGCAGATACGCAGTATTTT,CASSRDSRADTQYF
TRBD1,TRBV5-4,.,TRBJ2-1,TGTGCCAGCAGCTTGCCCGACAGGGGGCGCAGCAATGAGCAGTTCTTC,CASSLPDRGRSNEQFF
TRBD1,TRBV5-6,.,TRBJ2-3,TGTGCCAGCAGCTACGGGACAGGTTTGTATACGCAGTATTTT,CASSYGTGLYTQYF
.,TRBV5-5,once,TRBJ2-1,TGTGCCAGCAGCTTATCAGGGTCCTACAATGAGCAGTTCTTC,CASSLSGSYNEQFF
.,TRBV7-2,.,TRBJ1-1,TGTGCCAGCAGCGCCGGGGGGCTTAACACTGAAGCTTTCTTT,CASSAGGLNTEAFF
TRBD1,TRBV20-1,.,TRBJ1-1,TGCAGTGCTAGTGACGGACAGGGGGCAGAAGCTTTCTTT,CSASDGQGAEAFF
.,TRBV28,.,TRBJ2-7,TGTGCCAGCAGTTTAGGCCAATACGAGCAGTACTTC,CASSLGQYEQYF
.,TRBV7-9,few,TRBJ2-1,TGTGCCAGCAGCCATCGGTCTCCCTCCTACAATGAGCAGTTCTTC,CASSHRSPSYNEQFF
TRBD1,TRBV7-3,.,TRBJ1-5,TGTGCCAGCAGCCGTCCCTGGACAGGGTTCCACAATCAGCCCCAGCATTTT,CASSRPWTGFHNQPQHF
TRBD1,TRBV15,few,TRBJ1-1,TGTGCCACCAGCAGAGAAAGGACAGGGAAAGCTTTCTTT,CATSRERTGKAFF
.,TRBV5-1,.,TRBJ1-2,TGCGCCAGCAGTACAGGTCAACTAACTAACTATGGCTACACCTTC,CASSTGQLTNYGYTF
TRBD1,TRBV6-4,once,TRBJ1-5,TGTGCCAGCAGGGTGACAGGGTCAGATCAGCCCCAGCATTTT,CASRVTGSDQPQHF
TRBD1,TRBV2,.,TRBJ2-3,TGTGCCAGCAGGGAACAGGGGGCGCGCGGTACGCAGTATTTT,CASREQGARGTQYF
TRBD1,TRBV5-1,few,TRBJ1-5,TGCGCCAGCAGCCAGGGGGGCACCAATCAGCCCCAGCATTTT,CASSQGGTNQPQHF
.,TRBV19,once,TRBJ2-5,TGTGCCAGTAGTGGCGGGGCCCGAGGAGAGACCCAGTACTTC,CASSGGARGETQYF
.,TRBV7-9,.,TRBJ1-1,TGTGCCAGCATGCGGGGGCGCGGGGCTGAAGCTTTCTTT,CASMRGRGAEAFF
TRBD2,TRBV5-3,.,TRBJ2-3,TGTGCCAGAAGCTTGGCGGGGGGGCGAGGAGATACGCAGTATTTT,CARSLAGGRGDTQYF